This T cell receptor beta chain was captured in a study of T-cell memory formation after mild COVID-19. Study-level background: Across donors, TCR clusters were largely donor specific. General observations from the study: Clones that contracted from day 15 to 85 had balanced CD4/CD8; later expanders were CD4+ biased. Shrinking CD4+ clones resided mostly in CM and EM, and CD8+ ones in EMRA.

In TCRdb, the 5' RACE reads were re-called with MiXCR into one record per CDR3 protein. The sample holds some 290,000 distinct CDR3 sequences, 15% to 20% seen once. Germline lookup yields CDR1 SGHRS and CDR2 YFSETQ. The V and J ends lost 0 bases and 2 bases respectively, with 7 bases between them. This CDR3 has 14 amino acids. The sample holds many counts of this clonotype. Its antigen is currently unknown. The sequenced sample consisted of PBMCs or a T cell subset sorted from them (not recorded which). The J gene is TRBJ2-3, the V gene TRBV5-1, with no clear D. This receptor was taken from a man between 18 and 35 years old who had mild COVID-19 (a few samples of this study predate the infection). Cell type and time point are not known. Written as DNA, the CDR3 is TGCGCCAGCAGCTTGGAAGTCACCACAGATACGCAGTATTTT. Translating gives CASSLEVTTDTQYF.